Below, one TCR beta chain is given with its context. This sample is part of a study of blood T cell repertoires in COVID-19. As for the study in general: Samples of COVID-19 (acute and convalescent) were obtained from the United States, Italy and Spain. The cDNA or gDNA used as material had been derived from T cells, B-cell-depleted T cells, or PBMCs.

The trim removed 6 bases at V and 1 base at J, leaving 13 bases unmatched. Germline CDR1 reads LGHNT; CDR2 reads FRNRAP. CDR3 length: 17 residues. In the source study's methods: Amplification from reference gene primers served as the basis for estimated nucleated cell counts. TCRdb's table, derived via immunoSEQ multiplex PCR, lists solely in-frame clones and lacks some. V, J and clone size reflect that table, while D and trimming were determined from the DNA. This table has around 50,000 clones, 82% appearing once. The receptor's source is a woman aged 80 or older with acute or convalescent COVID-19. The sequencing input was peripheral blood. This sequence joins TRBV12-5 and TRBJ1-1, with 8 bases identical to TRBD1. Written as DNA, the CDR3 is TGTGCTAGTGGCCGGGTCGGTCAGGGGGCCGGGAACACTGAAGCTTTCTTT. It specifies CASGRVGQGAGNTEAFF.